This T cell receptor beta chain was obtained from a study of shared clonotypes between healthy human individuals. Study results and limitations: For naive CD4 cells, roughly 5% of clonotypes were shared across a handful of donors.

Healthy HIV-negative adults without recent acute infections or vaccinations served as donors. This clone appeared a single time. The target antigen is unknown. Each sorted subset replicate got 200 ng genomic DNA, roughly 33,000 genomes. TCRdb keeps only in-frame clones here, not all; method: immunoSEQ multiplex PCR. Of around 700,000 clones in the sample, 73% are singletons; the top ten hold 1.5% to 2%. The origin of this receptor is a young woman in good health. The sample was memory CD4+ T cells sorted from blood. Subset reported: CD45RA-negative fraction.

This chain's CDR3 is CASSLASGYYEQYF. The CDR3, as DNA: TGTGCCAGCAGTTTGGCTAGCGGATACTACGAGCAGTACTTC. The J gene is TRBJ2-7, the V gene TRBV28; 7 bases agree with TRBD2. Germline V gives CDR1 MDHEN, CDR2 SYDVKM. The V segment lost 3 bases and the J segment 3 bases; nucleotides outside the gene matches: 5. The length of the CDR3 is 14 residues.